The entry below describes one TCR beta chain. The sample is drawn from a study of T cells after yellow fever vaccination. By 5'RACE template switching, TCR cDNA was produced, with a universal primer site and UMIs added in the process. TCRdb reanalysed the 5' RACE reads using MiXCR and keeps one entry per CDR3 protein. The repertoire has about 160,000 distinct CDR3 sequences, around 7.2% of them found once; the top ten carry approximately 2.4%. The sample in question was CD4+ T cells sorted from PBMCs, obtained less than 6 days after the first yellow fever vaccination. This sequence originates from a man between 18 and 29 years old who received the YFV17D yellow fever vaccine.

The CDR3, as DNA: TGTGCCAGCAGCTCATGTACTGCAGATACGCAGTATTTT. It encodes CASSSCTADTQYF. V and J are TRBV5-4 and TRBJ2-3; no firm D call. Trimming took off 3 bases at V and 4 bases at J, with 9 bases between the two ends. Germline lookup yields CDR1 SGHNT and CDR2 YYREEE (reference sequence). This CDR3 spans 13 amino acids.